This is a list of T cell receptor beta chains from one sample in a study of blood T cells in healthy people across ages. Each CDR3 protein gets one entry after TCRdb re-called the 5' RACE reads with MiXCR. The repertoire includes approximately 730,000 distinct CDR3 sequences, roughly 47% of them detected once, and more than 20% sits in the top ten. Material: blood. These TCRs come from an older woman in good health. The CDR3 runs from the conserved cysteine through the conserved F or W. The order of the fields is D gene, J gene, clone size, V gene, CDR3 DNA, CDR3 protein. A D gene is named only where the DNA matches it firmly. The listing skips clone size in some rows; elsewhere it reads once, few, many or a size class.

>-|TRBJ2-7|-|TRBV5-1
TGCGCCAGCAGCCCCGGTTCCGACTACGAGCAGTACTTC
CASSPGSDYEQYF
>-|TRBJ1-5|once|TRBV7-9
TGTGCCAGCAGCCAGACCGGGGGCCATAGCAATCAGCCCCAGCATTTT
CASSQTGGHSNQPQHF
>-|TRBJ2-7|-|TRBV29-1
TGCAGCGCCGAATCGGGGGCCGGGTACGAGCAGTACTTC
CSAESGAGYEQYF
>TRBD1|TRBJ1-2|-|TRBV5-1
TGCGCCAGCAGGTCCGGGACAGGGGAGTTTTATGGCTACACCTTC
CASRSGTGEFYGYTF
>TRBD1|TRBJ2-1|-|TRBV10-3
TGTGCCATCAGAGACTACAGGGGACAGGTCAATGAGCAGTTCTTC
CAIRDYRGQVNEQFF
>-|TRBJ2-7|few|TRBV6-6
TGTGCCAGCAGCCCCGAGGGTCGGGCGGACAATGAGCAGTACTTC
CASSPEGRADNEQYF
>TRBD2|TRBJ2-7|once|TRBV7-3
TGTGCCAGCAGCACACAACTAGCGGGAGGCAGCAATGAGCAGTACTTC
CASSTQLAGGSNEQYF
>-|TRBJ2-1|once|TRBV4-3
TGCGCCAGCAGCCGAAGCAGACAGATGAATGAGCAGTTCTTC
CASSRSRQMNEQFF
>-|TRBJ2-2|-|TRBV20-1
TGCAGTGCTAGGAAACCACTTGCGGCCGGGGAGCTGTTTTTT
CSARKPLAAGELFF
>TRBD2|TRBJ2-3|-|TRBV4-1
TGCGCCAGCAGCCAAGGGACTAGCGGGACCATTCTCACAGATACGCAGTATTTT
CASSQGTSGTILTDTQYF
>-|TRBJ2-7|few|TRBV6-5
TGTGCCAGCAGTTTAAACAGGAGCCCCTACGAGCAGTACTTC
CASSLNRSPYEQYF
>-|TRBJ2-2|-|TRBV13
TGTGCCAGCAGCCAGACAGACACCGGGGAGCTGTTTTTT
CASSQTDTGELFF
>-|TRBJ1-4|-|TRBV6-2/TRBV6-3
TGTGCCAGCAGGTGGACCGCTAATGAAAAACTGTTTTTT
CASRWTANEKLFF
>-|TRBJ1-1|-|TRBV4-3
TGCGCCAGCAGCCAAGAGAGAAGACACACTGAAGCTTTCTTT
CASSQERRHTEAFF
>-|TRBJ2-7|once|TRBV11-2
TGTGCCAGCAGCGTACCTTTCCGCTACGAGCAGTACTTC
CASSVPFRYEQYF
>-|TRBJ2-1|many|TRBV7-3
TGTGCCAGCAGCCCCACTAGTAACAATGAGCAGTTCTTC
CASSPTSNNEQFF
>-|TRBJ1-6|-|TRBV28
TGTGCCAGCAAAGATGAGGGACCCTCCTATAATTCACCCCTCCACTTT
CASKDEGPSYNSPLHF
>TRBD1|TRBJ1-6|-|TRBV15
TGTGCCACCAGCGCCCGGACAGGGGATAATTCACCCCTCCACTTT
CATSARTGDNSPLHF
>-|TRBJ2-1|few|TRBV3-1
TGTGCCAGCAGCCAAGATCGGGGTAATGAGCAGTTCTTC
CASSQDRGNEQFF
>-|TRBJ2-6|few|TRBV29-1
TGCAGCGCCGCAACAGGGTTATTGGGGTCCGGGGCCAACGTCCTGACTTTC
CSAATGLLGSGANVLTF
>TRBD2|TRBJ2-3|-|TRBV3-1
TGTGCCAGCAGCCAAGAGCGGGGCGGGGGGGCTACAGATACGCAGTATTTT
CASSQERGGGATDTQYF
>-|TRBJ1-5|few|TRBV3-1
TGTGCCAGCAGCCACGAATCTAGCAATCAGCCCCAGCATTTT
CASSHESSNQPQHF
>-|TRBJ1-1|-|TRBV30
TGTGCCTGGATTGCGGGAGCTGAAGCTTTCTTT
CAWIAGAEAFF
>-|TRBJ2-1|-|TRBV12-3/TRBV12-4
TGTGCCAGCAGGCGTACAGCAACTGAGCAGTTCTTC
CASRRTATEQFF
>-|TRBJ2-1|-|TRBV7-2
TGTGCCAGCAGCGCCGCGCGGGTCCACAATGAGCAGTTCTTC
CASSAARVHNEQFF
>-|TRBJ1-6|-|TRBV20-1
TGCAGTGCGAGAGGGACCTCCTATAATTCACCCCTCCACTTT
CSARGTSYNSPLHF
>-|TRBJ2-3|many|TRBV12-3/TRBV12-4
TGTGCCAGCAGCATAACGACAGAACAGTATTTT
CASSITTEQYF
>TRBD2|TRBJ2-3|-|TRBV7-3
TGTGCCAGCAGCTCACAGCCTAGCGGGGGAACAGATACGCAGTATTTT
CASSSQPSGGTDTQYF
>-|TRBJ2-5|-|TRBV6-6
TGTGCCAGCAGTTATCAGGGACAAGAGACCCAGTACTTC
CASSYQGQETQYF
>TRBD2|TRBJ2-7|few|TRBV10-2
TGCGCCAGCAGCCCGGGACTAGCGGGATTGAGCGAGCAGTACTTC
CASSPGLAGLSEQYF
>TRBD1|TRBJ1-5|-|TRBV10-3
TGTGCCATCAGTGATAGGGACAGTGGCAATCAGCCCCAGCATTTT
CAISDRDSGNQPQHF
>-|TRBJ2-3|-|TRBV9
TGTGCCAGCGGGAGTTGGGGCACAGATACGCAGTATTTT
CASGSWGTDTQYF
>-|TRBJ1-5|-|TRBV12-5
TGTGCTAGTGGTTCCCCCCGGACAGATGCCTATAGCAATCAGCCCCAGCATTTT
CASGSPRTDAYSNQPQHF
>TRBD1|TRBJ2-5|-|TRBV4-3
TGCGCCAGCAGCCGGTCAGGACAGGGAGGAGAGACCCAGTACTTC
CASSRSGQGGETQYF
>-|TRBJ1-1|-|TRBV4-1
TGCGCCAGCAGCCAAGTCAAAGCATGGGGCACTGAAGCTTTCTTT
CASSQVKAWGTEAFF
>-|TRBJ2-4|-|TRBV5-6
TGTGCCAGCAGCTCCCGGGGGGCAGCGAACATTCAGTACTTC
CASSSRGAANIQYF
>-|TRBJ2-3|few|TRBV7-9
TGTGCCAGCAGCTACCGACAGTCTAGCACAGATACGCAGTATTTT
CASSYRQSSTDTQYF
>-|TRBJ1-5|few|TRBV27
TGTGCCAGCAGTTCCCGGGGGGGGGGCAATCAGCCCCAGCATTTT
CASSSRGGGNQPQHF
>-|TRBJ2-1|few|TRBV12-3/TRBV12-4
TGTGCCAGCAGCCCCCTAGCATCGGAGCAGTTCTTC
CASSPLASEQFF
>TRBD1|TRBJ2-1|-|TRBV4-3
TGCGCCAGCAGCCAAAGACAGGGGAACTCCTACGAGCAGTTCTTC
CASSQRQGNSYEQFF
>TRBD1|TRBJ1-5|-|TRBV6-2/TRBV6-3
TGTGCCAGCAGCCCAGACAGGGTGGAGGTGGCTAATCAGCCCCAGCATTTT
CASSPDRVEVANQPQHF
>-|TRBJ2-1|-|TRBV29-1
TGCAGCGTGATAGCGGACGGGGAGTTCTTC
CSVIADGEFF
>TRBD1|TRBJ1-5|-|TRBV20-1
TGCAGTGCTAGAGATTCGGGCCGGACAGGTCAGCCCCAGCATTTT
CSARDSGRTGQPQHF
>TRBD1|TRBJ2-7|few|TRBV20-1
TGCAGTGCTAGAATATCGGGACAGGGTGACGAGCAGTACTTC
CSARISGQGDEQYF
>-|TRBJ2-7|-|TRBV13
TGTGCCAGCAGCAAGACCGAGTCCCCCTACGAGCAGTACTTC
CASSKTESPYEQYF
>TRBD1|TRBJ2-1|-|TRBV29-1
TGCGGCGTTGGACAGGGAGGCTACAATGAGCAGTTCTTC
CGVGQGGYNEQFF
>-|TRBJ1-6|-|TRBV20-1
TGCAGTGCTAGAGATCGCGGGGGCAGGACGAATTCACCCCTCCACTTT
CSARDRGGRTNSPLHF
>-|TRBJ2-1|many|TRBV29-1
TGCAGGGTGGGGCCCCATCATTACAATGAGCAGTTCTTC
CRVGPHHYNEQFF
>-|TRBJ1-2|-|TRBV20-1
TGCAGTGCTAGGTTCTTCCTTGACGGCTACACCTTC
CSARFFLDGYTF
>-|TRBJ2-3|few|TRBV7-3
TGTGCCAGCAGCCTGACCCATAGCACAGATACGCAGTATTTT
CASSLTHSTDTQYF
>TRBD2|TRBJ2-7|-|TRBV19
TGTGCCAGTAGTATCAGCGGGGGGAATAGCGCCTACGAGCAGTACTTC
CASSISGGNSAYEQYF
>TRBD1|TRBJ1-2|few|TRBV20-1
TGCAGTGCCAACGCCGGGACAGGGGCGGGCTATGGCTACACCTTC
CSANAGTGAGYGYTF
>-|TRBJ1-1|-|TRBV5-6
TGTGCCAGCGGCCGGGACCGGAGAGGTGGCACTGAAGCTTTCTTT
CASGRDRRGGTEAFF